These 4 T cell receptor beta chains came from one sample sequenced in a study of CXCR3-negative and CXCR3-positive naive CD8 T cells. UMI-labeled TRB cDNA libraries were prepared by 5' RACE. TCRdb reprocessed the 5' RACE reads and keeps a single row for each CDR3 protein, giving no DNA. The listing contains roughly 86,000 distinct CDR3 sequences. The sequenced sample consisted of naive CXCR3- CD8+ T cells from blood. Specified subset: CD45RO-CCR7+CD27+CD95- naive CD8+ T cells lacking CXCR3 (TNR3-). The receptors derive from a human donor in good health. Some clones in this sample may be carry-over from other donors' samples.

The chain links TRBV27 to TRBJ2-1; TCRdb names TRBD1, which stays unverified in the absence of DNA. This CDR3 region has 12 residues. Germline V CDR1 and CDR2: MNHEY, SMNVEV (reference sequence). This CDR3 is CASSLVGRSQFF.

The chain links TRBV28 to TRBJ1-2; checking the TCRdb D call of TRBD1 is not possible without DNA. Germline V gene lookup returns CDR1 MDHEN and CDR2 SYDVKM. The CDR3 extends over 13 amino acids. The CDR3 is CASKKTGSYGYTF.

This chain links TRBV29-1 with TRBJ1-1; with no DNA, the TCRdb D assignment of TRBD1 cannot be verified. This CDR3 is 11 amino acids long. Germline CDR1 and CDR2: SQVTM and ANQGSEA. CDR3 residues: CSVKQAGYAFF.

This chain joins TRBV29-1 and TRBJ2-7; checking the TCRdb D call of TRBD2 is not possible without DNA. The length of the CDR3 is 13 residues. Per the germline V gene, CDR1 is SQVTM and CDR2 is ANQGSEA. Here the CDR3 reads CSARDLGSYEQYF.